The next 24 T cell receptor beta chains were all read from a single sample in a study of CD8 T cells in ankylosing spondylitis. TCRdb redid the calling of the 5' RACE reads with MiXCR, one entry per CDR3 protein. The table lists 200,000 to 300,000 distinct CDR3 sequences, roughly 32% of them singletons, with around 4.5% in the top ten. Sequencing was carried out using blood, either unsorted or a sorted T cell fraction (not recorded which). The receptors stem from a male donor with ankylosing spondylitis or in good health (not recorded which).

This clonotype was detected a few times. The rearrangement uses TRBV6-5 and TRBJ2-3; a weak D match, TRBD2 (6 bases). CDR3 length: 17 residues. The V gene's germline CDR1 is MNHEY and CDR2 SVGAGI. Trimming stripped 6 bases from V and 4 bases from J, with 23 bases between. The CDR3 nucleotides read TGTGCCAGCAGCCTACTCCCCGTCTCCGGGGGAGCAGATACGCAGTATTTT. As protein: CASSLLPVSGGADTQYF.

The chain recombines TRBV10-1 with TRBJ2-1; perhaps TRBD2 as D (6 bases). Germline loops: CDR1 WNHNN, CDR2 SYGVQD (reference sequence). V gave up 6 bases and J gave up 3 bases, with 15 bases separating them. The CDR3 is 15 amino acids. CDR3 sequence reads: CASSGGGAGYNEQFF. DNA of the CDR3: TGCGCCAGCAGCGGTGGAGGGGCCGGCTACAATGAGCAGTTCTTC.

J is TRBJ2-3 and V is TRBV9; 9 nucleotides match TRBD2. J gave up 1 base and V 4 bases, and 7 bases lay outside the gene matches. Per the germline V gene, CDR1 is SGDLS and CDR2 is YYNGEE. The CDR3 is 16 amino acids. This CDR3 reads CASSPLIAGGTDTQYF. The CDR3 DNA reads TGTGCCAGCAGCCCCCTCATAGCGGGGGGCACAGATACGCAGTATTTT.

This clonotype came up a few times. V usage is TRBV7-2 and J usage is TRBJ1-1; no definite D call. Trimming pared 5 bases from V and 4 bases from J, leaving 17 bases between. The CDR3 consists of 15 residues. Germline V gene sequence: CDR1 SGHTA, CDR2 FQGNSA. CDR3 DNA sequence: TGTGCCAGCAGCGCCAGTCCTGGGGTCGGCACTGAAGCTTTCTTT. Its translation: CASSASPGVGTEAFF.

The chain is built from TRBV6-5 and TRBJ2-5, with D hard to call. This CDR3 contains 14 residues. V was pared by 0 bases and J by 1 base, with 6 bases between. CDR1 and CDR2 from the germline V gene are MNHEY and SVGAGI. This chain's CDR3 is CASSYSSVQETQYF. The CDR3 DNA reads TGTGCCAGCAGTTACTCTTCAGTCCAAGAGACCCAGTACTTC.

The chain uses TRBV11-2 and TRBJ2-5; the D gene is possibly TRBD2 (7 bases). Germline CDR1 is SGHAT and CDR2 is FQNNGV. With 5 bases removed from V and 5 bases from J, the gap between germline ends came to 15 bases. This CDR3 comprises 14 residues. CDR3 amino acids: CASSPWGGVETQYF. The CDR3 region has the DNA TGTGCCAGCAGCCCCTGGGGGGGCGTGGAGACCCAGTACTTC.

The chain links TRBV10-3 to TRBJ1-5; D possibly corresponds to TRBD1 (5 bases). The CDR3 contains 13 residues. Per germline, CDR1 ENHRY and CDR2 SYGVKD. Trimming pared 2 bases from V and 5 bases from J, leaving 7 bases between. CDR3 nucleotide sequence: TGTGCCATCAGTGAGGACAGAGATCAGCCCCAGCATTTT. The encoded protein is CAISEDRDQPQHF.

The chain employs TRBV11-2 and TRBJ2-4; weak D call: TRBD1 (6 bases). CDR3 size: 18 residues. Trimming took 5 bases from V and 0 from J, leaving 20 bases between them. CDR1 is SGHAT, CDR2 FQNNGV, per germline. CDR3 DNA sequence: TGTGCCAGCAGCCGTATAGCGCGGACAGTTATAGCCAAAAACATTCAGTACTTC. Amino acids: CASSRIARTVIAKNIQYF. Full variable domain (remainder filled in from reference TRBV11-2 and TRBJ2-4): EAGVAQSPRYKIIEKRQSVAFWCNPISGHATLYWYQQILGQGPKLLIQFQNNGVVDDSQLPKDRFSAERLKGVDSTLKIQPAKLEDSAVYLCASSRIARTVIAKNIQYFGAGTRLSVL.

This clonotype has a handful of counts. The chain employs TRBV6-5 and TRBJ1-1; 8 nucleotides line up with TRBD1. Germline values: CDR1 MNHEY, CDR2 SVGAGI. Germline trimming cut 4 bases from V and 11 bases from J; bases unmatched to any gene: 6. The CDR3 is 12 residues long. CDR3 sequence: CASSSTTGEAFF. The CDR3 region has the DNA TGTGCCAGCAGTTCCACGACAGGGGAGGCTTTCTTT.

This clonotype was counted many times. This sequence joins TRBV20-1 and TRBJ2-5, with TRBD2 as a possible D gene (6 bases). Trimming shortened V by 0 bases and J by 2 bases, and 13 bases separated the two germline ends. This CDR3 contains 15 residues. Germline CDR1 reads DFQATT; CDR2 reads SNEGSKA (reference sequence). This CDR3 reads CSARDWATRQETQYF. DNA for the CDR3: TGCAGTGCTAGAGATTGGGCGACTAGACAAGAGACCCAGTACTTC.

This clonotype occurred a few times. The rearrangement joins TRBV20-1 to TRBJ1-6; tentative D call: TRBD1 (6 bases). The germline CDR1 and CDR2 sequences are DFQATT and SNEGSKA (reference sequence). This CDR3 region has 15 residues. Trimming left V 6 bases short and J 3 bases short, with 15 bases between. The CDR3 sequence: CSAWAGGDYNSPLHF. In DNA form, the CDR3 reads TGCAGTGCCTGGGCGGGGGGCGACTATAATTCACCCCTCCACTTT.

There are a few counts of this clonotype. The chain is built from TRBV20-1 and TRBJ1-1; D is unclear. The germline V gene has CDR1 DFQATT and CDR2 SNEGSKA (reference sequence). The CDR3 is made up of 14 amino acids. Trimming shortened V by 6 bases and J by 1 base, and 15 bases separated the two germline ends. The CDR3 DNA follows: TGCAGTGCCCCCGCGGGCGGAGAGAACACTGAAGCTTTCTTT. Translated, it gives CSAPAGGENTEAFF.

Written as DNA, the CDR3 is TGTGCCAGCAGTTCCCCAGGGGGCCGCTACAAAAACATTCAGTACTTC. Amino acid sequence: CASSSPGGRYKNIQYF. The V gene is TRBV28, the J gene TRBJ2-4; 8 nucleotides match TRBD1. The CDR3 is 16 residues long. The V segment lost 4 bases and the J segment 3 bases; nucleotides outside the gene matches: 8. Looked up from germline, CDR1 is MDHEN and CDR2 is SYDVKM. The full variable domain, completed using reference TRBV28 and TRBJ2-4, is DVKVTQSSRYLVKRTGEKVFLECVQDMDHENMFWYRQDPGLGLRLIYFSYDVKMKEKGDIPEGYSVSREKKERFSLILESASTNQTSMYLCASSSPGGRYKNIQYFGAGTRLSVL.

The chain uses TRBV12-3 or TRBV12-4 and TRBJ2-2, with TRBD1 identical over 9 bases. Trimming removed 6 bases from V and 2 bases from J; junction bases left unmatched: 7. The CDR3 runs to 16 residues. The CDR3 loop is CASRTTGGSNTGELFF. The DNA of the CDR3 is TGTGCCAGCAGAACTACAGGGGGCAGCAACACCGGGGAGCTGTTTTTT.

The chain links TRBV7-9 to TRBJ1-1; D gene unclear. The V end was cut by 3 bases, the J end by 4 bases, with 6 bases between. The CDR3 is 12 residues long. The germline CDR1 and CDR2 sequences are SEHNR and FQNEAQ (reference sequence). The CDR3 spells CASSFGPTEAFF. In DNA form, the CDR3 reads TGTGCCAGCAGCTTCGGCCCCACTGAAGCTTTCTTT. Using reference TRBV7-9 and TRBJ1-1 for the parts outside the CDR3, the full variable domain is DTGVSQNPRHKITKRGQNVTFRCDPISEHNRLYWYRQTLGQGPEFLTYFQNEAQLEKSRLLSDRFSAERPKGSFSTLEIQRTEQGDSAMYLCASSFGPTEAFFGQGTRLTVV.

This rearrangement joins TRBV20-1 to TRBJ2-1; tentative D call: TRBD1 (5 bases). V was pared by 4 bases and J by 5 bases, with 6 bases between. The CDR3 runs to 11 residues. Germline CDR1 reads DFQATT; CDR2 reads SNEGSKA (reference sequence). This CDR3 reads CSAKGNNEQFF. The CDR3 coding sequence is TGCAGTGCTAAGGGGAACAATGAGCAGTTCTTC.

This clonotype was detected a few times. The chain is built from TRBV7-2 and TRBJ2-3; TRBD2 agrees at 8 bases. This CDR3 has 16 residues. Losses at the gene ends were 7 bases for V and 0 bases for J; bases not matched to a gene: 9. Germline V CDR1 and CDR2: SGHTA, FQGNSA. CDR3 loop: CASTPLAALSTDTQYF. The CDR3 DNA sequence: TGTGCCAGCACCCCACTAGCGGCCCTTAGCACAGATACGCAGTATTTT.

V is TRBV7-8 and J is TRBJ2-7; D is ambiguous. V lost 5 bases and J lost 6, with 20 bases in between. Germline CDR1 SGHVS, CDR2 FQNEAQ. This CDR3 is built from 15 residues. In DNA form, the CDR3 reads TGTGCCAGCAGCCCCCGGGCAGGTATTAACGGCGAGCAGTACTTC. It codes for CASSPRAGINGEQYF.

The rearrangement uses TRBV5-1 and TRBJ1-5, with D tentatively TRBD1 (6 bases). Germline values: CDR1 SGHRS, CDR2 YFSETQ. Trimming cost V 3 bases and J 5 bases, with 15 bases left between them. The CDR3 runs to 15 residues. CDR3 nucleotide sequence: TGCGCCAGCAGCTGGTGGACAGATGAGTATCAGCCCCAGCATTTT. Its translation: CASSWWTDEYQPQHF.

This clonotype was counted only a few times. The chain links TRBV6-1 to TRBJ2-3; 14 bases map to TRBD2. The CDR3 is 15 residues long. Losses at the gene ends were 7 bases for V and 6 bases for J; bases not matched to a gene: 6. Germline CDR1 MNHNS, CDR2 SASEGT. CDR3 DNA sequence: TGTGCCAGCAAAGCGGGACTAGCGGGGGCTGATACGCAGTATTTT. Protein product: CASKAGLAGADTQYF.

This chain uses TRBV4-1 with TRBJ1-2; possible D gene TRBD1, 6 bases. CDR1 is MGHRA and CDR2 is YSYEKL in the germline V gene. The CDR3 extends over 15 amino acids. Trimming cost V 4 bases and J 7 bases, with 19 bases left between them. As DNA, the CDR3 is TGCGCCAGCAGCCCACCAACAGGGTACCTCTCTGGCTACACCTTC. Its translation is CASSPPTGYLSGYTF.

CDR3 loop: CSASNRGLAANEKLFF. In DNA, the CDR3 is TGCAGTGCTAGCAACAGGGGGCTTGCGGCTAATGAAAAACTGTTTTTT. The chain is built from TRBV20-1 and TRBJ1-4, with 9 bases lining up with TRBD1. Germline CDR1 is DFQATT and CDR2 is SNEGSKA (reference sequence). The CDR3 extends over 16 amino acids. V gave up 3 bases and J gave up 3 bases; unmatched junction bases: 8.

The chain is built from TRBV27 and TRBJ2-1; possibly TRBD1 for D (5 bases). The germline V and J ends were trimmed by 6 bases and 0 bases, with 12 bases remaining between them. Germline CDR1 is MNHEY and CDR2 is SMNVEV (reference sequence). The length of the CDR3 is 15 residues. The CDR3 spells CASSLRGSSYNEQFF. DNA of the CDR3: TGTGCCAGCAGCTTAAGGGGAAGCTCCTACAATGAGCAGTTCTTC.

This clonotype has just a few counts. The rearrangement links TRBV29-1 to TRBJ2-2, with D perhaps TRBD2 (7 bases). The CDR3 has 13 amino acids. In germline, CDR1 is SQVTM, CDR2 ANQGSEA. Trimming cost V 5 bases and J 6 bases, with 13 bases left between them. The CDR3 protein is CSVPRGGPGELFF. The CDR3 nucleotides are TGCAGCGTTCCGAGGGGGGGGCCCGGGGAGCTGTTTTTT.